One sample yielded the 21 T cell receptor beta chains listed below, sequenced in a study of PD-1 blockade in classical Hodgkin lymphoma. The data were produced by immunoSEQ multiplex PCR, yet TCRdb's version contains in-frame clones alone and is incomplete. This table has about 44,000 clones, 60% to 70% appearing once. Described time point: cycle 4 day 1 (C4D1), after more than five weeks of nivolumab. All patients experienced relapse after autologous stem cell transplantation, and brentuximab vedotin exposure was variable. This sample comprised peripheral blood mononuclear cells (PBMCs), obtained before the fourth cycle of nivolumab. The receptors were gathered from a human donor with classical Hodgkin lymphoma.

This clone was recorded a few times. V and J are TRBV28 and TRBJ2-6, with D perhaps matching TRBD2 (6 bases). Per germline, CDR1 MDHEN and CDR2 SYDVKM. Trimming removed 2 bases from V and 2 bases from J, with 7 bases in between. CDR3 length equals 15 residues. The CDR3 sequence: CASSLGGAGANVLTF. CDR3 sequence (DNA): TGTGCCAGCAGTTTAGGCGGGGCTGGGGCCAACGTCCTGACTTTC.

In its sample, this clone was seen once. V usage is TRBV7-2 and J usage is TRBJ2-7; no definite D call. The CDR3 has 13 amino acids. Trimming cost V 0 bases and J 3 bases, with 6 bases left between them. In germline, CDR1 is SGHTA, CDR2 FQGNSA. In nucleotides, the CDR3 is TGTGCCAGCAGCTTAGCTAGCTTCTACGAGCAGTACTTC. It translates to CASSLASFYEQYF.

The chain has TRBV27 and TRBJ2-7, with D perhaps TRBD1 (6 bases). This CDR3 is 15 amino acids long. Trimming stripped 7 bases from V and 2 bases from J, with 18 bases between. Germline V lookup: CDR1 MNHEY, CDR2 SMNVEV (reference sequence). The CDR3 region has the DNA TGTGCCAGCACCCTTGAGGGGGAGTCCCCCTACGAGCAGTACTTC. This gives the protein CASTLEGESPYEQYF.

In this sample, this clone turned up many times. The V call is TRBV6-5, the J call TRBJ2-1, with 8 bases that match TRBD2. Germline values: CDR1 MNHEY, CDR2 SVGAGI. V shed 6 bases, J shed 4 bases, and the junction held 5 bases outside the gene matches. The CDR3 is 14 amino acids. The CDR3 DNA follows: TGTGCCAGCAGAATAGCGGGGTTATACAATGAGCAGTTCTTC. Encoded protein: CASRIAGLYNEQFF.

The chain is built from TRBV5-4 and TRBJ2-1; D is undetermined. The CDR3 contains 12 residues. Germline V gene lookup returns CDR1 SGHNT and CDR2 YYREEE (reference sequence). V was clipped by 0 bases and J by 12 bases, with 10 bases between them. CDR3 loop: CASSLESGRQFF. As DNA, the CDR3 is TGTGCCAGCAGCTTGGAGTCGGGTCGGCAGTTCTTC. The entire variable domain, with the rest obtained from reference TRBV5-4 and TRBJ2-1, is as follows: ETGVTQSPTHLIKTRGQQVTLRCSSQSGHNTVSWYQQALGQGPQFIFQYYREEENGRGNFPPRFSGLQFPNYSSELNVNALELDDSALYLCASSLESGRQFFGPGTRLTVL.

This clone was seen repeatedly, ten times or more. This chain joins TRBV28 and TRBJ2-1; D is unresolved. Trimming cost V 8 bases and J 4 bases, with 12 bases left between them. Looked up from germline, CDR1 is MDHEN and CDR2 is SYDVKM. This CDR3 has 13 amino acids. As DNA, the CDR3 is TGTGCCAGCCGTTGGCAGGTGTACAATGAGCAGTTCTTC. It encodes CASRWQVYNEQFF.

V usage is TRBV7-9 and J usage is TRBJ1-1; D is ambiguous. V was clipped by 1 base and J by 5 bases, with 17 bases between them. CDR1 is SEHNR and CDR2 is FQNEAQ in the germline V gene (reference sequence). This CDR3 is built from 16 residues. The CDR3 DNA reads as TGTGCCAGCAGCTTAGAGCAGACAATTTCGGGAACTGAAGCTTTCTTT. It is translated as CASSLEQTISGTEAFF.

The chain joins TRBV28 to TRBJ2-2; D ambiguous. Germline V gives CDR1 MDHEN, CDR2 SYDVKM. The CDR3 runs 16 residues. Deletions cut 3 bases from V and 0 bases from J, with 11 bases between. The CDR3 protein is CASSFLGSANTGELFF. The CDR3 DNA reads TGTGCCAGCAGTTTTCTAGGCAGCGCGAACACCGGGGAGCTGTTTTTT.

This clone was picked up a small number of times. The chain has TRBV29-1 and TRBJ1-1; unclear D gene. V gave up 3 bases and J gave up 4 bases, with 6 bases separating them. Germline V gene data show CDR1 as SQVTM and CDR2 as ANQGSEA. This CDR3 has 11 amino acids. For the CDR3, the DNA is TGCAGCGTTGATGTGAGCACTGAAGCTTTCTTT. Protein: CSVDVSTEAFF.

This chain uses TRBV30 with TRBJ2-2; D assignment may be TRBD1 or TRBD2 (6 bases each). The V and J ends lost 4 bases and 10 bases respectively, with 13 bases between them. The germline V gene has CDR1 GTSNPN and CDR2 SVGIG (reference sequence). The CDR3 spans 12 residues. The CDR3 here is CAWIGGQAELFF. The CDR3 nucleotides are TGTGCCTGGATTGGGGGGCAGGCGGAGCTGTTTTTT.

Written as DNA, the CDR3 is TGTGCCAGCAGCTTAGTTAGGGGCGGTGAGCAGTTCTTC. Its protein product is CASSLVRGGEQFF. The chain carries TRBV11-3 and TRBJ2-1, with D perhaps TRBD1 (5 bases). Trimming took off 1 base at V and 9 bases at J, with 10 bases between the two ends. Looked up from germline, CDR1 is SGHNT and CDR2 is YENEEA. CDR3 length equals 13 residues.

The J gene is TRBJ1-5, the V gene TRBV28; 8 positions agree with TRBD1. Trimming cost V 5 bases and J 0 bases; bases outside gene matches: 9. The CDR3 consists of 17 residues. From germline, CDR1 is MDHEN and CDR2 SYDVKM. The DNA for the CDR3 is TGTGCCAGCAGTCCTGCGGACAGGGTACTTAGCAATCAGCCCCAGCATTTT. It is translated as CASSPADRVLSNQPQHF.

Points on this clone: It may be a read error: a sequence one base away is much more abundant. Other DNA sequences in this sample translate to the same CDR3. The chain is built from TRBV30 and TRBJ2-7; D is unresolved. Per germline, CDR1 GTSNPN and CDR2 SVGIG (reference sequence). The CDR3 has 11 residues. The CDR3 is CAWSGFYEQYF. DNA for the CDR3: TGCGCCTGGAGTGGGTTCTACGAGCAGTACTTC.

The chain joins TRBV18 to TRBJ1-1, with TRBD1 as a possible D gene (5 bases). Germline lookup yields CDR1 KGHSH and CDR2 LQKENI. V dropped 3 bases and J dropped 1 base, with 15 bases sitting between them. CDR3 length equals 16 residues. The DNA for the CDR3 is TGTGCCAGCTCACCGGTTGCACAAACAGGGAACACTGAAGCTTTCTTT. This codes for CASSPVAQTGNTEAFF.

The chain recombines TRBV6-5 with TRBJ1-3; D gene uncertain. The CDR3 spans 10 residues. The V and J ends lost 10 bases and 4 bases respectively, with 5 bases between them. In germline, CDR1 is MNHEY, CDR2 SVGAGI. CDR3 amino acids: CAIQGNTIYF. The CDR3 nucleotides are TGTGCCATCCAGGGAAACACCATATATTTT.

The chain uses TRBV28 and TRBJ1-2; possibly TRBD1 for D (6 bases). V gave up 6 bases and J gave up 3 bases, with 11 bases separating them. CDR1 MDHEN and CDR2 SYDVKM come from the germline V gene. The CDR3 spans 13 residues. The CDR3 reads CASRAGVHYGYTF. In DNA form, the CDR3 reads TGTGCCAGCAGGGCAGGGGTCCACTATGGCTACACCTTC.

The chain has TRBV2 and TRBJ2-5, with no clear D. CDR1 and CDR2 from the germline V gene are SNHLY and FYNNEI. The V end was cut by 4 bases, the J end by 2 bases, with 8 bases between. This CDR3 contains 13 residues. This CDR3 is CASSAGGQETQYF. CDR3 coding DNA: TGTGCCAGCAGTGCGGGCGGACAAGAGACCCAGTACTTC.

This clone was picked up one time. The sample holds other DNA sequences that translate to the same CDR3. The V call is TRBV19, the J call TRBJ1-5, with D possibly matching TRBD1 (5 bases). V dropped 1 base and J dropped 6 bases, with 7 bases sitting between them. Germline V CDR1 and CDR2: LNHDA, SQIVND (reference sequence). This CDR3 spans 13 amino acids. CDR3 bases: TGTGCCAGTAGTATAGTGGGGGGTCAGCCCCAGCATTTT. Translation gives CASSIVGGQPQHF.

The sample holds a few counts of this clone. The chain is built from TRBV5-1 and TRBJ2-7; 13 positions match TRBD2. V was clipped by 4 bases and J by 6 bases; unmatched bases: 7. The CDR3 is made up of 15 amino acids. Germline V gives CDR1 SGHRS, CDR2 YFSETQ. The CDR3 DNA reads TGCGCCAGCAGCCGATCACTAGCGGGAGGGACCGAGCAGTACTTC. It yields the protein CASSRSLAGGTEQYF.

This clone was detected a few times. This chain uses TRBV5-6 with TRBJ2-3; TRBD1 matches 10 bases. The J segment lost 0 bases and the V segment lost 5 bases, leaving 6 bases of the junction unmatched. Germline loops: CDR1 SGHDT, CDR2 YYEEEE. The CDR3 contains 16 residues. Here the CDR3 DNA reads TGTGCCAGCAGTGCTCGACAGGGGGCTAGCACAGATACGCAGTATTTT. Translating gives CASSARQGASTDTQYF.

The chain carries TRBV13 and TRBJ1-4, with a tentative D call TRBD1 (5 bases). The CDR3 is 15 amino acids. V was shortened by 4 bases and J by 5 bases, with 14 bases between the two germline ends. The V gene's germline CDR1 is PRHDT and CDR2 FYEKMQ (reference sequence). CDR3 nucleotide sequence: TGTGCCAGCAGCTCCCCAACAGGAGCAAATGAAAAACTGTTTTTT. Translating it yields CASSSPTGANEKLFF.